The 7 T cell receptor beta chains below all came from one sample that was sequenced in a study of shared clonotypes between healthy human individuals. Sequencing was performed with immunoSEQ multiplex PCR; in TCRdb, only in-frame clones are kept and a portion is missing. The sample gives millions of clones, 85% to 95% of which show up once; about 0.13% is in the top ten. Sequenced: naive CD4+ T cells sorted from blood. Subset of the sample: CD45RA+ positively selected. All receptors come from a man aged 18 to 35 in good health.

CDR3 sequence: CASSGGGEKTQYF. The CDR3 nucleotides read TGTGCCAGCTCCGGAGGGGGCGAAAAGACCCAGTACTTC. The rearrangement uses TRBV5-4 and TRBJ2-5; tentatively, D is TRBD1 (7 bases). This CDR3 has 13 amino acids. The V gene lost 7 bases and the J gene lost 6 bases, with 16 bases spanning the gap. Germline-derived CDR1 and CDR2 are SGHNT and YYREEE (reference sequence).

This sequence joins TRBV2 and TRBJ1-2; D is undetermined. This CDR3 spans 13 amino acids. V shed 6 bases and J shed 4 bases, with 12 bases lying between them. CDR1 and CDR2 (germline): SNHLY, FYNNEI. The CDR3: CASSRTESYGYTF. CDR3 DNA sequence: TGTGCCAGCAGCCGGACGGAATCCTATGGCTACACCTTC.

CDR3 sequence (DNA): TGTGCCATCAGTGAGCCCGGGACAGGGGGCGGCACTGAAGCTTTCTTT. Translation: CAISEPGTGGGTEAFF. V and J are TRBV10-3 and TRBJ1-1, with 12 positions matching TRBD1. CDR3 size: 16 residues. J gave up 4 bases and V 2 bases, and 5 bases lay outside the gene matches. Germline lookup yields CDR1 ENHRY and CDR2 SYGVKD.

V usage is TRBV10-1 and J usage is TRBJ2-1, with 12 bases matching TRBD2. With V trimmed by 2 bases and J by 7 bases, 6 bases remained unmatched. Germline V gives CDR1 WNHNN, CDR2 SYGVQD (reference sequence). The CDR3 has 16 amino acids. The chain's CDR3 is CASSEGTSGPTNEQFF. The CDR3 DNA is TGCGCCAGCAGTGAGGGGACTAGCGGGCCGACGAATGAGCAGTTCTTC.

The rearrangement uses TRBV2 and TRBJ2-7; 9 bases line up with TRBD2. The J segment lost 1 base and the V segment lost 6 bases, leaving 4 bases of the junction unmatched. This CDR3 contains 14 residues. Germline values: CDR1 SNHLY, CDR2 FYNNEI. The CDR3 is CASRDSGSSYEQYF. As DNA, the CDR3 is TGTGCCAGCAGGGATAGCGGGAGTTCCTACGAGCAGTACTTC. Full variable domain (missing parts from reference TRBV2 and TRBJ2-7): EPEVTQTPSHQVTQMGQEVILRCVPISNHLYFYWYRQILGQKVEFLVSFYNNEISEKSEIFDDQFSVERPDGSNFTLKIRSTKLEDSAMYFCASRDSGSSYEQYFGPGTRLTVT.

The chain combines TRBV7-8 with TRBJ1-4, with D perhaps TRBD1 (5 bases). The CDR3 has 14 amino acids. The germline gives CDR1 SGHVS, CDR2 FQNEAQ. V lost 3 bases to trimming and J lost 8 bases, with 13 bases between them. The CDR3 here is CASSFGQGLEKLFF. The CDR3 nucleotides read TGTGCCAGCAGCTTTGGTCAGGGACTAGAAAAACTGTTTTTT.

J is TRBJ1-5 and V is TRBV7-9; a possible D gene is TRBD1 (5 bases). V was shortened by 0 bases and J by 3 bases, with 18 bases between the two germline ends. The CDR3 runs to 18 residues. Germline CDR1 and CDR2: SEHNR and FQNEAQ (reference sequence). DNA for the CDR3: TGTGCCAGCAGCTTAGCGCTAGAGGGGCGCTACCCCAATCAGCCCCAGCATTTT. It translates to CASSLALEGRYPNQPQHF. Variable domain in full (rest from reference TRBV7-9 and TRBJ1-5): DTGVSQNPRHKITKRGQNVTFRCDPISEHNRLYWYRQTLGQGPEFLTYFQNEAQLEKSRLLSDRFSAERPKGSFSTLEIQRTEQGDSAMYLCASSLALEGRYPNQPQHFGDGTRLSIL.